The T cell receptor (beta chain) under discussion was sequenced for a study of neurological immune-mediated disorders. The CDR3 is 16 amino acids. V gave up 5 bases and J gave up 7 bases, with 21 bases separating them. Germline CDR1 LNHNV, CDR2 YYDKDF (reference sequence). Study observations and caveats: Association with the multiple sclerosis repertoire cluster was not found for any clinical or MRI feature. Subjects shared no identical expanded-clone CDR3 amino acid sequences, suggesting private TCR-beta repertoires in all groups.

This clonotype was detected many times. Its specificity is not known. The output of every sequencing run exceeded 190 million TCR-beta sequences, derived from 15-18 subjects. TCRdb ran MiXCR on the 5' RACE reads and lists one entry per CDR3 protein. Among 90,000 to 100,000 distinct CDR3 sequences listed, approximately 3.3% were seen once. The receptor's source is a woman aged 18 to 35 with multiple sclerosis. The rearrangement joins TRBV15 to TRBJ1-5; tentative D call: TRBD1 (5 bases). Sequenced sample: PBMCs. CDR3 in DNA: TGTGCCACCAGCCCCCCCCAGGTGCAGGGCGGACAGCCCCAGCATTTT. Encoded protein: CATSPPQVQGGQPQHF.